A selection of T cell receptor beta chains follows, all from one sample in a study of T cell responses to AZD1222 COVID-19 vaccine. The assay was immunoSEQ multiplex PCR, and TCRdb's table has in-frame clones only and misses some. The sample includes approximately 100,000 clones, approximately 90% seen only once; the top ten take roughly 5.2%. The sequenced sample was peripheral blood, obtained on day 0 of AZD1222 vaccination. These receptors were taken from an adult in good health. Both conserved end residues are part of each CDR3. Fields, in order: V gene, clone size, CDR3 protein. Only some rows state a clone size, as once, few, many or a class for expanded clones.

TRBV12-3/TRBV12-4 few CASSLRSNYGYTF
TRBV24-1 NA CATSAGGGYGYTF
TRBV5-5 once CASSSHYALHGANYGYTF
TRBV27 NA CASSLRSEGRGRTNYGYTF
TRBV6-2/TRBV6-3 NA CASSDRVATGELFF
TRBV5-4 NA CASSAGQGNGYTF
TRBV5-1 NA CASSDLDTSGNTIYF
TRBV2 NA CASSADRVYEQYF
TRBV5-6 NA CASSLSSGGETQYF
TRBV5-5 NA CASSLADRERIGELFF
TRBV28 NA CASSLLRNEQFF
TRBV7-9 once CASSLERIRTDTQYF
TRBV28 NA CASSLAGVRESNQPQHF
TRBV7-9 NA CASGGTGGWTEAFF
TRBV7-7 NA CASSPTADSYEQYF
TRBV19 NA CASSTQGPGTNEQFF
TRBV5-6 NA CASSLAAGTPNQPQHF
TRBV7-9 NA CASSLGTGSLWEKLFF
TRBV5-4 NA CASSLIQGVNTEAFF
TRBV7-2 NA CASSLKGADYNSPLHF
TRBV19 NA CASSRGLAVVQETQYF
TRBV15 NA CATSSTPVGYRHF
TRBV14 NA CASSQDSAGRRDTQYF
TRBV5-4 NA CASSLLGDGNTGELFF
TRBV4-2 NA CASSQGQRYEQYF
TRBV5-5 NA CASSSGTYTDTQYF
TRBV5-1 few CASSEQGYEQYF
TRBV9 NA CASSPRGGGGTEAFF
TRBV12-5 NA CASGFFVGDRGRLIPTEAFF
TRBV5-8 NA CASSLWGGVFNQPQHF
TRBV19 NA CASSSTSQGAGANVLTF
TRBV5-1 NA CASSIAGTEQYF
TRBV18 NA CASSPPNREGPQDTQYF
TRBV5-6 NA CASTNLGLEGAQETQYF
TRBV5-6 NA CASSGGTDHFYEQYF
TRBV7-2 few CASSPPPGLANQPQHF
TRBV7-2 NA CASSLGDLSYSYEQYF
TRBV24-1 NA CATSEPGLAGSDTQYF
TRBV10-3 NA CAISNGLSGANVLTF
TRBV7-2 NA CASRSGGPNEKLFF
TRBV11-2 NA CASSLGGGYPKNIQYF